A single sample is the source of the 16 T cell receptor beta chains below, sequenced in a study of monozygotic twins with inflammatory bowel disease. Reanalyzing the 5' RACE reads, TCRdb keeps one entry per CDR3 protein, without DNA. The data include hundreds of thousands of distinct CDR3 sequences; the top ten clones carry 2.4%. Sequencing input: blood. These receptors all come from a human donor with ulcerative colitis or Crohn's disease, or a healthy co-twin of an affected twin (not recorded which).

The chain combines TRBV6-5 with TRBJ2-1; TCRdb designates TRBD1, a call that cannot be tested without DNA. The CDR3 sequence is 13 residues long. From germline, CDR1 is MNHEY and CDR2 SVGAGI. The CDR3 region is CASRPWGDNEQFF.

The gene calls are TRBV6-1 and TRBJ1-2. This CDR3 is 14 amino acids long. CDR1 and CDR2 (germline): MNHNS, SASEGT. The CDR3 sequence: CASSEFAETYGYTF.

The V gene is TRBV7-9, the J gene TRBJ1-1. CDR1 is SEHNR and CDR2 is FQNEAQ in the germline V gene (reference sequence). The CDR3 extends over 15 amino acids. The CDR3 region is CASSPPGGVGTEAFF.

The chain combines TRBV2 with TRBJ2-1; with no DNA, the TCRdb D assignment of TRBD1 cannot be verified. The CDR3 is 14 amino acids. CDR1 is SNHLY, CDR2 FYNNEI, per germline. CDR3: CASRGTGAYNEQFF. Supplemented by reference TRBV2 and TRBJ2-1, the full variable domain reads EPEVTQTPSHQVTQMGQEVILRCVPISNHLYFYWYRQILGQKVEFLVSFYNNEISEKSEIFDDQFSVERPDGSNFTLKIRSTKLEDSAMYFCASRGTGAYNEQFFGPGTRLTVL.

The gene calls are TRBV7-2 and TRBJ2-1; TCRdb proposes TRBD1, but this gene call is untestable without DNA. This CDR3 is 16 amino acids long. Germline assignment: CDR1 SGHTA and CDR2 FQGNSA. The CDR3 region is CASSLGGAQGDNEQFF.

CDR3 amino acids: CASSQVGTGDNQPQHF. V is TRBV4-1 and J is TRBJ1-5; the TCRdb D gene call, TRBD1, has no DNA to confirm it. The CDR3 is 16 amino acids. Germline V CDR1 and CDR2: MGHRA, YSYEKL.

CDR3 protein: CASSYLSTGVYEQYF. The chain uses TRBV6-5 and TRBJ2-7; the TCRdb D gene call, TRBD1, has no DNA to confirm it. Germline CDR1 and CDR2: MNHEY and SVGAGI. The CDR3 is 15 residues long.

The rearrangement links TRBV20-1 to TRBJ1-2; the TCRdb call, TRBD1, lacks DNA for checking. CDR3 length: 13 amino acids. From germline, CDR1 is DFQATT and CDR2 SNEGSKA (reference sequence). CDR3 sequence reads: CSATHGQGYGYTF.

The V gene is TRBV12-3 or TRBV12-4, the J gene TRBJ2-5; TCRdb's assignment of TRBD2 cannot be checked, as there is no DNA. The length of the CDR3 is 11 residues. The chain's CDR3 is CASSQEGTQYF.

The chain combines TRBV7-9 with TRBJ2-2; TCRdb's D call, TRBD1, is unchecked because there is no DNA. CDR3 length: 14 residues. Looked up from germline, CDR1 is SEHNR and CDR2 is FQNEAQ (reference sequence). The CDR3 sequence: CASSPPPGTGELFF.

The CDR3 here is CASSLIRSGELFF. The chain carries TRBV5-1 and TRBJ2-2. Germline V lookup: CDR1 SGHRS, CDR2 YFSETQ. The CDR3 consists of 13 residues.

The chain joins TRBV18 to TRBJ1-1; TCRdb calls TRBD1, which cannot be checked without DNA. Per germline, CDR1 KGHSH and CDR2 LQKENI. CDR3 length: 17 residues. The CDR3 region is CASSRQGTGAVGTEAFF.

The V call is TRBV5-8, the J call TRBJ2-2. The CDR3 has 14 amino acids. Germline CDR1 reads SGHTS; CDR2 reads YDEGEE. CDR3 loop: CASSLGHHTGELFF.

The chain combines TRBV2 with TRBJ1-5. The CDR3 has 13 residues. The germline V gene has CDR1 SNHLY and CDR2 FYNNEI. The CDR3 sequence: CASRLGLSQPQHF. Filled out from reference TRBV2 and TRBJ1-5, the complete variable domain reads EPEVTQTPSHQVTQMGQEVILRCVPISNHLYFYWYRQILGQKVEFLVSFYNNEISEKSEIFDDQFSVERPDGSNFTLKIRSTKLEDSAMYFCASRLGLSQPQHFGDGTRLSIL.

The gene calls are TRBV6-2 or TRBV6-3 and TRBJ1-1. Germline V gene sequence: CDR1 MNHEY, CDR2 SVGEGT. The length of the CDR3 is 14 residues. The CDR3: CASSYSILNTEAFF.

The genes are TRBV5-1 and TRBJ1-4; TCRdb's D call of TRBD1 is untestable without DNA. The CDR3 is 17 amino acids. The germline V gene encodes CDR1 SGHRS and CDR2 YFSETQ. The CDR3 protein is CASSVGQGATTNEKLFF.